The entry below gives a single TCR beta chain sequence along with its context. Its antigen is as yet unknown. These data come from a study of T cells after yellow fever vaccination. Template-switching 5'RACE yielded the TCR cDNA; a universal primer site and UMIs were added in the process. MiXCR, run by TCRdb on the 5' RACE reads, gives a single entry per CDR3 protein. Of a few hundred thousand distinct CDR3 sequences in the sample, approximately 19% were seen once. General observations from the study: Just a small share of clonotypes turned up in the CD4 compartment as well as the CD8 compartment. Secondary responses were weaker yet peaked faster, day 5 versus 15. Bulk-population clonotypes that are abundant could appear as contaminants in FACS-sorted repertoires.

This CDR3 is built from 16 residues. Trimming took 11 bases from V and 0 from J, leaving 20 bases between them. From germline, CDR1 is MNHEY and CDR2 SVGAGI. The origin of this receptor is a young man who received the YFV17D yellow fever vaccine. This sequence joins TRBV6-5 and TRBJ1-5, with a weak D call TRBD1 (6 bases). The input for sequencing was PBMCs, taken before the yellow fever booster vaccination. This CDR3 reads CASQPQGPSSNQPQHF. The CDR3 DNA sequence: TGTGCCTCACAGCCCCAGGGGCCTAGTAGCAATCAGCCCCAGCATTTT.